Listed here are 24 T cell receptor beta chains from one sample, sequenced in a study of blood T cells in healthy people across ages. Using a J-beta primer mix together with a sample-barcoded 5' primer, a second PCR was run for 7 to 11 cycles. Via MiXCR, TCRdb re-called the 5' RACE reads, giving one row per CDR3 protein. The sample contains about 1.8 million distinct CDR3 sequences, around 48% of which appear only once. Sequences were obtained from blood. The receptor source for this set is a middle-aged woman in good health.

The gene calls are TRBV20-1 and TRBJ2-7, with 9 bases matching TRBD2. The CDR3 length is 15 residues. Germline CDR1 is DFQATT and CDR2 is SNEGSKA (reference sequence). J gave up 2 bases and V 6 bases, and 11 bases lay outside the gene matches. The CDR3 bases are TGCAGTGCCACGGATGCGGGGGGGGATCCCTACGAGCAGTACTTC. The encoded protein is CSATDAGGDPYEQYF.

The chain links TRBV7-2 to TRBJ1-2; no firm D call. Germline CDR1 is SGHTA and CDR2 is FQGNSA. The CDR3 extends over 15 amino acids. V dropped 5 bases and J dropped 5 bases, with 18 bases sitting between them. The CDR3, as DNA: TGTGCCAGCAGCCCAACCATGCGAGCAGAGTATGGCTACACCTTC. Translation: CASSPTMRAEYGYTF.

The V call is TRBV6-5, the J call TRBJ2-3; D is perhaps TRBD2 (6 bases). V was pared by 7 bases and J by 7 bases, with 15 bases between. Germline CDR1 MNHEY, CDR2 SVGAGI. This CDR3 is built from 13 residues. The CDR3: CASTERGEHTQYF. DNA of the CDR3: TGTGCCAGCACCGAACGCGGGGAGCATACGCAGTATTTT.

The chain is built from TRBV6-6 and TRBJ1-2; D gene ambiguous. V lost 5 bases and J 8 bases, leaving 21 bases between the germline ends. The CDR3 runs to 15 residues. Germline assignment: CDR1 MNHNY and CDR2 SVGAGI (reference sequence). The DNA for the CDR3 is TGTGCCAGCAGTACTACCCGGATCCGGACCTACGGCTACACCTTC. It yields the protein CASSTTRIRTYGYTF.

This rearrangement joins TRBV29-1 to TRBJ2-3, with D perhaps matching TRBD2 (5 bases). The V gene's germline CDR1 is SQVTM and CDR2 ANQGSEA. Trimming left V 6 bases short and J 0 bases short, with 10 bases between. The CDR3 has 13 amino acids. The CDR3 coding sequence is TGCAGCGTCCCACGAGGGAGCACAGATACGCAGTATTTT. Translating gives CSVPRGSTDTQYF.

This clonotype turned up a few times. The rearrangement links TRBV27 to TRBJ2-5; D unresolved. The CDR3 contains 14 residues. Germline loops: CDR1 MNHEY, CDR2 SMNVEV (reference sequence). Trimming left V 2 bases short and J 0 bases short, with 7 bases between. The CDR3 region has the DNA TGTGCCAGCAGTTTAACGCAAGACCAAGAGACCCAGTACTTC. Its translation: CASSLTQDQETQYF.

The chain carries TRBV25-1 and TRBJ2-1; 7 bases agree with TRBD1. CDR3 length: 12 residues. The germline CDR1 and CDR2 sequences are MGHDK and SYGVNS. The J segment lost 9 bases and the V segment lost 8 bases, leaving 7 bases of the junction unmatched. The CDR3 coding sequence is TGTGCCAGCGGAACAGGGGCCGGTGAGCAGTTCTTC. Translating it yields CASGTGAGEQFF.

Here the CDR3 DNA reads TGTGCCAGCAGCTTGGTAGAGGGGACTGAAGCTTTCTTT. Its translation: CASSLVEGTEAFF. This rearrangement joins TRBV5-5 to TRBJ1-1, with TRBD1 as a possible D gene (5 bases). Germline assignment: CDR1 SGHKS and CDR2 YYEKEE (reference sequence). Trimming took 0 bases from V and 5 from J, leaving 8 bases between them. There are 13 residues in the CDR3.

The chain is built from TRBV3-1 and TRBJ2-7; tentative D call: TRBD2 (7 bases). The CDR3 is made up of 13 amino acids. Trimming took off 0 bases at V and 12 bases at J, with 15 bases between the two ends. The germline gives CDR1 LGHDT, CDR2 YNNKEL (reference sequence). The CDR3 nucleotides are TGTGCCAGCAGCCAAGATGTGGGGGGGCCACGGTACTTC. Translating it yields CASSQDVGGPRYF.

The V and J genes are TRBV27 and TRBJ1-5; no clear D gene. The V end was cut by 3 bases, the J end by 9 bases, with 9 bases between. Germline CDR1 reads MNHEY; CDR2 reads SMNVEV (reference sequence). This CDR3 has 12 residues. The CDR3 sequence is CASSFTVGPQHF. The CDR3 bases are TGTGCCAGCAGTTTTACCGTCGGGCCCCAGCATTTT.

The rearrangement uses TRBV6-2 or TRBV6-3 and TRBJ2-7, with 7 bases fitting TRBD1. The CDR3 has 14 amino acids. Unmatched junction bases numbered 10, after V lost 5 bases and J lost 6 bases. In germline, CDR1 is MNHEY, CDR2 SVGEGT. CDR3 sequence (DNA): TGTGCCAGCAGTACCGGGGACAGCCCCCTCGAGCAGTACTTC. This gives the protein CASSTGDSPLEQYF.

This chain connects TRBV24-1 to TRBJ1-5; the match to TRBD1 covers 8 bases. Germline assignment: CDR1 KGHDR and CDR2 SFDVKD. CDR3 length: 14 amino acids. The V segment lost 9 bases and the J segment 5 bases; nucleotides outside the gene matches: 8. CDR3 nucleotide sequence: TGTGCCACCGGGACAGGACCGGACGATCAGCCCCAGCATTTT. It translates to CATGTGPDDQPQHF.

The rearrangement uses TRBV5-6 and TRBJ1-6; 7 bases align to TRBD1. Germline lookup yields CDR1 SGHDT and CDR2 YYEEEE. V gave up 7 bases and J gave up 7 bases; unmatched junction bases: 17. The CDR3 spans 17 residues. The CDR3 sequence: CASATAEGARRNSPLHF. The CDR3 DNA sequence: TGTGCCAGCGCTACCGCCGAGGGGGCCCGTCGAAATTCACCCCTCCACTTT.

Here the CDR3 reads CAISEGGDRQNIQYF. Here the CDR3 DNA reads TGTGCCATCAGTGAAGGCGGGGACAGACAAAACATTCAGTACTTC. The V and J genes are TRBV10-3 and TRBJ2-4; TRBD1 might be the D (7 bases). The CDR3 runs to 15 residues. Trimming cost V 3 bases and J 5 bases, with 14 bases left between them. Germline V lookup: CDR1 ENHRY, CDR2 SYGVKD.

The chain uses TRBV12-3 or TRBV12-4 and TRBJ1-1, with unresolved D. With 5 bases removed from V and 0 bases from J, the gap between germline ends came to 7 bases. This CDR3 spans 13 amino acids. CDR3 residues: CASSEEMNTEAFF. The CDR3 coding sequence is TGTGCCAGCAGTGAAGAAATGAACACTGAAGCTTTCTTT.

The rearrangement links TRBV11-2 to TRBJ2-7; D is unresolved. This CDR3 is built from 13 residues. The germline gives CDR1 SGHAT, CDR2 FQNNGV. The ends were cut back, 0 bases at V and 3 bases at J, with 6 bases in the middle. The CDR3 bases are TGTGCCAGCAGCTTAGAGGGGTACTACGAGCAGTACTTC. Its translation: CASSLEGYYEQYF.

This chain uses TRBV25-1 with TRBJ1-1; D gene uncertain. The CDR3 has 13 amino acids. The germline CDR1 and CDR2 sequences are MGHDK and SYGVNS. Between the trimmed V and J ends, which lost 1 base and 8 bases, there was a span of 11 bases. CDR3 DNA sequence: TGTGCCAGCAGTGAATCGGGGATCTCAGAAGCTTTCTTT. Its protein product is CASSESGISEAFF.

CDR3 in amino acids: CAISDSPGAGNQPQHF. For the CDR3, the DNA is TGTGCCATCAGTGATTCGCCCGGGGCGGGCAATCAGCCCCAGCATTTT. This chain connects TRBV10-3 to TRBJ1-5; perhaps TRBD1 as D (5 bases). Trimming removed 3 bases from V and 2 bases from J, with 14 bases in between. The CDR3 sequence is 16 residues long. Germline V lookup: CDR1 ENHRY, CDR2 SYGVKD.

A single count supports this clonotype. V gene TRBV29-1 combines with J gene TRBJ2-3; TRBD2 agrees at 11 bases. The V and J ends lost 7 bases and 0 bases, in that order; junction bases with no gene match: 6. The CDR3 has 15 amino acids. Germline CDR1 and CDR2: SQVTM and ANQGSEA. CDR3 nucleotide sequence: TGCAGCGCCCCGGGACTAGCGGAAAGCACAGATACGCAGTATTTT. Residues: CSAPGLAESTDTQYF.

The chain has TRBV6-2 or TRBV6-3 and TRBJ1-2; TRBD1 matches at 7 bases. CDR3 length: 13 amino acids. The V gene's germline CDR1 is MNHEY and CDR2 SVGEGT. After removal of 7 bases from V and 8 bases from J, the junction contained 10 bases not matched to a gene. The CDR3: CASTDYRTGGYTF. CDR3 nucleotides: TGTGCCAGCACTGACTACCGGACAGGCGGCTACACCTTC.

This chain joins TRBV28 and TRBJ2-1; D might be TRBD2 (6 bases). The CDR3 totals 16 residues. Trimming pared 3 bases from V and 12 bases from J, leaving 24 bases between. The germline V gene encodes CDR1 MDHEN and CDR2 SYDVKM. The CDR3 protein is CASSLGFTAKFGGQFF. The CDR3 nucleotides read TGTGCCAGCAGTTTGGGATTCACGGCGAAATTCGGGGGGCAGTTCTTC.

This sequence joins TRBV3-1 and TRBJ2-1; the D gene is possibly TRBD2 (6 bases). Between the trimmed V and J ends, which lost 1 base and 0 bases, there was a span of 10 bases. CDR3 length: 16 amino acids. Germline lookup yields CDR1 LGHDT and CDR2 YNNKEL (reference sequence). The CDR3 nucleotides read TGTGCCAGCAGCCAAGCTCCCGGGGGCTCCTACAATGAGCAGTTCTTC. As protein: CASSQAPGGSYNEQFF.

Notes on this clonotype: At one end, the junction sequence differs from germline, possibly due to a read error. The V and J genes are TRBV7-7 and TRBJ2-7; the D is unclear. The J call may not be correct, given that the DNA end is closer to TRBJ2-5. The CDR3 is 13 residues long. The V gene's germline CDR1 is SSHAT and CDR2 FNYEAQ (reference sequence). CDR3 region: CASSPLDGETQYF. For the CDR3, the DNA is TGTGCTAGCAGCCCCCTCGACGGGGAGACCCAGTACTTC.

V and J are TRBV14 and TRBJ1-1; D uncertain. This CDR3 comprises 13 residues. The V end lost 2 bases, the J end lost 2 bases, and 6 bases lay between the germline ends. The germline CDR1 and CDR2 sequences are SGHDN and FVKESK. CDR3 in DNA: TGTGCCAGCAGCCAATGGTCCAACACTGAAGCTTTCTTT. This codes for CASSQWSNTEAFF.